Following are 10 T cell receptor beta chains from one sample sequenced in a study of blood T cell repertoires in COVID-19. Some clones are missing from TCRdb's copy, which holds only in-frame ones; the method was immunoSEQ multiplex PCR. The sample contains 350,000 to 400,000 clones, 87% of which appear only once. The sample comprised PBMCs or T cells enriched from blood (not recorded which). These receptors were collected from a man aged 40-55 years in a cohort exposed to, infected with or recovered from COVID-19 (not recorded which).

V usage is TRBV5-1 and J usage is TRBJ2-7; D might be TRBD1 (5 bases). Germline V gene sequence: CDR1 SGHRS, CDR2 YFSETQ. V was pared by 2 bases and J by 3 bases, with 9 bases between. CDR3 length: 13 amino acids. CDR3 nucleotide sequence: TGCGCCAGCAGCTTCTTGGACAACTACGAGCAGTACTTC. This gives the protein CASSFLDNYEQYF.

The CDR3: CASTGLTGERRSCYTF. In DNA, the CDR3 is TGTGCCAGCACAGGCCTAACAGGGGAACGGAGATCGTGCTACACCTTC. The chain combines TRBV21-1 with TRBJ1-2; the DNA was not compared with TRBD1, the D call given in the table. TRBV21-1 is recorded as a pseudogene. The CDR3 has 16 residues.

This clone occurred once. The V call is TRBV18, the J call TRBJ2-7; 10 positions agree with TRBD2. Germline V gene data show CDR1 as KGHSH and CDR2 as LQKENI. Losses at the gene ends were 0 bases for V and 6 bases for J; bases not matched to a gene: 2. The CDR3 totals 14 residues. The CDR3 spells CASSPPGLATEQYF. For the CDR3, the DNA is TGTGCCAGCTCACCACCGGGACTAGCGACCGAGCAGTACTTC.

The chain employs TRBV7-9 and TRBJ2-5; D is undetermined. The CDR3 totals 13 residues. Germline assignment: CDR1 SEHNR and CDR2 FQNEAQ (reference sequence). The V end was cut by 5 bases, the J end by 1 base, with 8 bases between. The CDR3 DNA reads as TGTGCCAGCAGCCCTTCCTCCCAAGAGACCCAGTACTTC. Amino acid sequence: CASSPSSQETQYF.

CDR3 bases: TGTGCCAGCACGAGAGGTAAAATGAACACTGAAGCTTTCTTT. Protein: CASTRGKMNTEAFF. The rearrangement joins TRBV5-4 to TRBJ1-1; D call uncertain. CDR1 and CDR2 from the germline V gene are SGHNT and YYREEE (reference sequence). This CDR3 comprises 14 residues. V lost 6 bases and J lost 0, with 12 bases in between. The full variable domain, completed using reference TRBV5-4 and TRBJ1-1, is ETGVTQSPTHLIKTRGQQVTLRCSSQSGHNTVSWYQQALGQGPQFIFQYYREEENGRGNFPPRFSGLQFPNYSSELNVNALELDDSALYLCASTRGKMNTEAFFGQGTRLTVV.

V gene TRBV5-4 combines with J gene TRBJ1-2; D is unresolved. This CDR3 has 13 residues. Germline lookup yields CDR1 SGHNT and CDR2 YYREEE (reference sequence). V lost 5 bases to trimming and J lost 6 bases, with 14 bases between them. CDR3 sequence reads: CASSLPGDHGYTF. DNA for the CDR3: TGTGCCAGCAGTCTACCCGGAGACCATGGCTACACCTTC.

The chain has TRBV5-4 and TRBJ2-5, with D possibly being TRBD2 (5 bases). V was clipped by 4 bases and J by 0 bases, with 7 bases between them. Germline CDR1 is SGHNT and CDR2 is YYREEE (reference sequence). This CDR3 region has 13 residues. This CDR3 is CASSPDYQETQYF. The DNA for the CDR3 is TGTGCCAGCAGCCCGGACTACCAAGAGACCCAGTACTTC.

Comments on this clone: This may be a read error: a much more frequent sequence differs by one nucleotide. The rearrangement uses TRBV7-9 and TRBJ1-2; maybe TRBD1 (6 bases). There are 12 residues in the CDR3. Germline V gene lookup returns CDR1 SEHNR and CDR2 FQNEAQ (reference sequence). V was cut by 3 bases and J by 6 bases, with 8 bases left in between. Here the CDR3 DNA reads TGTGCCAGCAGCTTCTCAGGGGATGGCTACACCTTC. This sequence encodes CASSFSGDGYTF.

J is TRBJ1-2 and V is TRBV5-1; 8 nucleotides align to TRBD1. The junction had 9 bases not matched to a gene; V was cut back by 0 bases and J by 5 bases. The CDR3 has 16 amino acids. CDR1 SGHRS and CDR2 YFSETQ come from the germline V gene. This CDR3 reads CASSLEGQGSSYGYTF. CDR3 nucleotides: TGCGCCAGCAGCTTGGAAGGACAGGGATCAAGTTATGGCTACACCTTC.

CDR3 loop: CASSRSMNTEAFF. The CDR3 nucleotides are TGTGCCAGCAGCCGGTCCATGAACACTGAAGCTTTCTTT. V usage is TRBV9 and J usage is TRBJ1-1; D gene unclear. Trimming shortened V by 4 bases and J by 0 bases, and 7 bases separated the two germline ends. The CDR3 runs 13 residues. Germline values: CDR1 SGDLS, CDR2 YYNGEE.